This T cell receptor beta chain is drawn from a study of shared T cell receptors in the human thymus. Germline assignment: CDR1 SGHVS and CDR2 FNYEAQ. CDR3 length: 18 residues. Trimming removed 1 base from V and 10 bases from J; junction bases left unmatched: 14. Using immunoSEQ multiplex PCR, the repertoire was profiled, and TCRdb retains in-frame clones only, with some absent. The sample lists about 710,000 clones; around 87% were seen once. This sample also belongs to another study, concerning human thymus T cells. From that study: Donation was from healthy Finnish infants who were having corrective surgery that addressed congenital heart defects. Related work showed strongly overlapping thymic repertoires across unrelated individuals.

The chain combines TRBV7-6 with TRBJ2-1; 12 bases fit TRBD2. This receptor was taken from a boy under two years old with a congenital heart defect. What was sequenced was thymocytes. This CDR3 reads CASSLELLAGGPVGEQFF. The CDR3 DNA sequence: TGTGCCAGCAGCTTAGAATTGCTAGCGGGGGGGCCAGTTGGAGAGCAGTTCTTC.